A single sample is the source of the 6 T cell receptor beta chains below, sequenced in a study of OX40 agonist ivuxolimab in advanced cancers. TCRdb keeps only in-frame clones here, not all; method: immunoSEQ multiplex PCR. This sample has about 58,000 clones, with around 85% found just once. This sample comprised CD4+ or CD8+ T cells sorted from blood, obtained in a trial of the OX40 agonist ivuxolimab. These receptors originate from an adult with an advanced solid tumor such as melanoma, head and neck, liver or kidney cancer.

The chain recombines TRBV28 with TRBJ1-2; 10 nucleotides agree with TRBD1. Germline V gene data show CDR1 as MDHEN and CDR2 as SYDVKM. The V segment lost 4 bases and the J segment 3 bases; nucleotides outside the gene matches: 2. The CDR3 loop spans 14 amino acids. CDR3 in DNA: TGTGCCAGCAGTTACGGACAGGGGGACTATGGCTACACCTTC. This codes for CASSYGQGDYGYTF.

V is TRBV7-2 and J is TRBJ1-1; D uncertain. V gave up 3 bases and J gave up 6 bases, with 14 bases separating them. The CDR3 has 14 residues. Germline values: CDR1 SGHTA, CDR2 FQGNSA. The CDR3 region is CASSFLGQSAEAFF. In nucleotides, the CDR3 is TGTGCCAGCAGCTTTCTCGGTCAGAGCGCTGAAGCTTTCTTT. The whole variable domain, filled in from reference TRBV7-2 and TRBJ1-1, reads GAGVSQSPSNKVTEKGKDVELRCDPISGHTALYWYRQSLGQGLEFLIYFQGNSAPDKSGLPSDRFSAERTGGSVSTLTIQRTQQEDSAVYLCASSFLGQSAEAFFGQGTRLTVV.

The J gene is TRBJ2-1, the V gene TRBV5-1; 12 nucleotides match TRBD1. The CDR3 runs to 16 residues. With V trimmed by 0 bases and J by 3 bases, 1 base remained unmatched. In germline, CDR1 is SGHRS, CDR2 YFSETQ. Here the CDR3 reads CASSLGDRGHYNEQFF. The CDR3 coding sequence is TGCGCCAGCAGCTTGGGGGACAGGGGGCACTACAATGAGCAGTTCTTC.

The chain is built from TRBV11-3 and TRBJ2-7; D is possibly TRBD1 (6 bases). This CDR3 is 13 amino acids long. V shed 5 bases and J shed 6 bases, with 14 bases lying between them. Germline values: CDR1 SGHNT, CDR2 YENEEA. The CDR3 nucleotides are TGTGCCAGCAGCCGTGGGACATCCGGCGAGCAGTACTTC. It encodes CASSRGTSGEQYF.

The chain is built from TRBV28 and TRBJ2-3; 11 bases agree with TRBD2. The J segment lost 2 bases and the V segment lost 3 bases, leaving 7 bases of the junction unmatched. From germline, CDR1 is MDHEN and CDR2 SYDVKM. There are 17 residues in the CDR3. CDR3 protein: CASSLASGRTTTDTQYF. CDR3 DNA: TGTGCCAGCAGTTTGGCTAGCGGGAGGACGACCACAGATACGCAGTATTTT.

The chain joins TRBV28 to TRBJ2-1, with 8 positions matching TRBD2. The V and J ends lost 4 bases and 7 bases, in that order; junction bases with no gene match: 3. This CDR3 has 13 amino acids. Germline V gene sequence: CDR1 MDHEN, CDR2 SYDVKM. The CDR3 spells CASSSGGANEQFF. The DNA of the CDR3 is TGTGCCAGCAGTTCGGGGGGGGCGAATGAGCAGTTCTTC.